This entry lists 18 T cell receptor beta chains sequenced from one sample in a study of shared clonotypes between healthy human individuals. Method: immunoSEQ multiplex PCR; TCRdb's copy keeps in-frame clones and lacks some. The table includes roughly 2.2 million clones, more than 80% detected once. What was sequenced was naive CD4+ T cells from PBMCs. The subset here: CD45RA+ positively selected. The receptors were sampled from a man younger than 30 in good health. Some clones in this sample may be carry-over from other donors' samples.

The CDR3 DNA is TGTGCCAGCAGCTTAGGGGGGACAGGGCAAGAGACCCAGTACTTC. Its translation: CASSLGGTGQETQYF. The rearrangement joins TRBV7-2 to TRBJ2-5; 9 bases match TRBD1. This CDR3 comprises 15 residues. The germline V gene encodes CDR1 SGHTA and CDR2 FQGNSA. Losses at the gene ends were 1 base for V and 2 bases for J; bases not matched to a gene: 2.

V usage is TRBV5-1 and J usage is TRBJ2-4; D may be TRBD1 (6 bases). With 4 bases removed from V and 6 bases from J, the gap between germline ends came to 20 bases. Germline assignment: CDR1 SGHRS and CDR2 YFSETQ. This CDR3 region has 16 residues. The CDR3 reads CASSRDQARGVNIQYF. As DNA, the CDR3 is TGCGCCAGCAGCCGGGACCAGGCCAGGGGAGTAAACATTCAGTACTTC.

The chain combines TRBV4-1 with TRBJ2-1; 11 positions agree with TRBD2. CDR1 and CDR2 (germline): MGHRA, YSYEKL. The CDR3 is made up of 16 amino acids. J gave up 4 bases and V 6 bases, and 8 bases lay outside the gene matches. CDR3 sequence (DNA): TGCGCCAGCAGACCAGAGACTAGCGGGACTTACAATGAGCAGTTCTTC. This sequence encodes CASRPETSGTYNEQFF.

CDR3 protein: CASSLAGDLSNEKLFF. CDR3 sequence (DNA): TGCGCCAGCAGCTTGGCAGGGGATCTAAGCAATGAAAAACTGTTTTTT. The V gene is TRBV5-1, the J gene TRBJ1-4; TRBD1 might be the D (6 bases). The CDR3 is 16 amino acids. Deletions cut 0 bases from V and 5 bases from J, with 14 bases between. The germline V gene encodes CDR1 SGHRS and CDR2 YFSETQ.

This clone was observed once. The rearrangement uses TRBV28 and TRBJ1-1; 12 bases map to TRBD1. After removal of 1 base from V and 3 bases from J, the junction contained 9 bases not matched to a gene. Germline CDR1 is MDHEN and CDR2 is SYDVKM. The CDR3 sequence is 18 residues long. Here the CDR3 reads CASSLYLGTGGMYTEAFF. Written as DNA, the CDR3 is TGTGCCAGCAGTTTATACCTCGGGACAGGGGGCATGTACACTGAAGCTTTCTTT.

This chain connects TRBV18 to TRBJ2-7; TRBD2 agrees at 12 bases. V dropped 6 bases and J dropped 3; count of bases not matched to a gene: 6. The CDR3 sequence is 15 residues long. Germline CDR1 reads KGHSH; CDR2 reads LQKENI. CDR3 DNA: TGTGCCAGCTCTCCTAGCGGGAGGGCCCTCTACGAGCAGTACTTC. It translates to CASSPSGRALYEQYF. Full variable domain (remainder filled in from reference TRBV18 and TRBJ2-7): NAGVMQNPRHLVRRRGQEARLRCSPMKGHSHVYWYRQLPEEGLKFMVYLQKENIIDESGMPKERFSAEFPKEGPSILRIQQVVRGDSAAYFCASSPSGRALYEQYFGPGTRLTVT.

The chain has TRBV5-4 and TRBJ2-1; 12 nucleotides line up with TRBD2. This CDR3 comprises 15 residues. With 3 bases clipped from V and 5 bases from J, the junction kept 3 bases outside the gene matches. The germline CDR1 and CDR2 sequences are SGHNT and YYREEE (reference sequence). Here the CDR3 DNA reads TGTGCCAGCAGCTCCTCTAGCGGGAGGGACAATGAGCAGTTCTTC. It specifies CASSSSSGRDNEQFF.

The chain joins TRBV4-1 to TRBJ1-3; no reliable D call. The V end lost 2 bases, the J end lost 11 bases, and 22 bases lay between the germline ends. The CDR3 is made up of 16 amino acids. Germline V gives CDR1 MGHRA, CDR2 YSYEKL. CDR3 residues: CASSQKADGIEDPIYF. DNA for the CDR3: TGCGCCAGCAGCCAAAAGGCAGACGGCATCGAGGACCCCATATATTTT.

This chain uses TRBV11-2 with TRBJ1-1, with D perhaps matching TRBD1 (5 bases). Germline CDR1 reads SGHAT; CDR2 reads FQNNGV. Trimming shortened V by 4 bases and J by 4 bases, and 16 bases separated the two germline ends. CDR3 size: 15 residues. The CDR3 bases are TGTGCCAGCAGCTCTCCTCGGGTCGGGGGCACTGAAGCTTTCTTT. Its translation is CASSSPRVGGTEAFF.

The chain couples TRBV11-3 to TRBJ2-1, with TRBD2 as a possible D gene (5 bases). The CDR3 has 16 amino acids. The ends were cut back, 3 bases at V and 0 bases at J, with 12 bases in the middle. CDR1 and CDR2 (germline): SGHNT, YENEEA. In DNA, the CDR3 is TGTGCCAGCAGCTTTGGACTTTCAAGCTCCTACAATGAGCAGTTCTTC. It yields the protein CASSFGLSSSYNEQFF.

This clone was found a few times. V usage is TRBV5-6 and J usage is TRBJ2-1; TRBD2 might be the D (5 bases). This CDR3 comprises 14 residues. CDR1 is SGHDT and CDR2 is YYEEEE in the germline V gene. The V end lost 4 bases, the J end lost 3 bases, and 11 bases lay between the germline ends. CDR3 sequence: CASSRTSGYNEQFF. The CDR3 nucleotides read TGTGCCAGCAGCCGTACTAGTGGCTACAATGAGCAGTTCTTC.

The chain carries TRBV25-1 and TRBJ1-1; D unclear. V was trimmed by 4 bases and J by 4 bases, leaving 10 bases between them. The CDR3 consists of 13 residues. Germline lookup yields CDR1 MGHDK and CDR2 SYGVNS. The DNA for the CDR3 is TGTGCCAGCAGTGCCCACCCTTTCACTGAAGCTTTCTTT. Translation: CASSAHPFTEAFF.

The chain employs TRBV30 and TRBJ1-1, with D unclear. Germline lookup yields CDR1 GTSNPN and CDR2 SVGIG (reference sequence). The CDR3 length is 11 residues. The ends were cut back, 2 bases at V and 6 bases at J, with 7 bases in the middle. CDR3 nucleotide sequence: TGTGCCTGGAGTCCCCCGGCTGAAGCTTTCTTT. It is translated as CAWSPPAEAFF.

The genes are TRBV9 and TRBJ2-7; a weak D match, TRBD2 (7 bases). Germline V lookup: CDR1 SGDLS, CDR2 YYNGEE. The CDR3 is 15 amino acids. V was shortened by 0 bases and J by 2 bases, with 12 bases between the two germline ends. This CDR3 is CASSVDGGPTYEQYF. DNA for the CDR3: TGTGCCAGCAGCGTAGACGGGGGGCCAACCTACGAGCAGTACTTC.

V gene TRBV7-2 combines with J gene TRBJ2-6; 8 bases are shared with TRBD1. Germline trimming cut 0 bases from V and 2 bases from J; bases unmatched to any gene: 6. The CDR3 consists of 18 residues. CDR1 and CDR2 (germline): SGHTA, FQGNSA. The CDR3 protein is CASSLARTGSAGANVLTF. CDR3 nucleotides: TGTGCCAGCAGCTTAGCGAGGACAGGGAGTGCTGGGGCCAACGTCCTGACTTTC.

Details on this clone: Other DNA variants within this sample encode the same CDR3. The CDR3 DNA is TGTGCCAGCAGCTTGGGTCCGGCCCCCGAGCAGTACTTC. It is translated as CASSLGPAPEQYF. This chain connects TRBV7-9 to TRBJ2-7; D is undetermined. The V gene's germline CDR1 is SEHNR and CDR2 FQNEAQ (reference sequence). CDR3 size: 13 residues. Trimming removed 3 bases from V and 6 bases from J, with 12 bases in between. The entire variable domain, with the rest obtained from reference TRBV7-9 and TRBJ2-7, is as follows: DTGVSQNPRHKITKRGQNVTFRCDPISEHNRLYWYRQTLGQGPEFLTYFQNEAQLEKSRLLSDRFSAERPKGSFSTLEIQRTEQGDSAMYLCASSLGPAPEQYFGPGTRLTVT.

CDR3 DNA sequence: TGCGCCAGCAGCCACCCACGGGGGGATGAGCAGTTCTTC. Encoded protein: CASSHPRGDEQFF. The genes are TRBV5-1 and TRBJ2-1; 7 bases align to TRBD2. Germline V CDR1 and CDR2: SGHRS, YFSETQ. V gave up 4 bases and J gave up 8 bases; unmatched junction bases: 6. The CDR3 is made up of 13 amino acids.

The chain carries TRBV6-1 and TRBJ1-5; D is perhaps TRBD1 (5 bases). Deletions cut 2 bases from V and 0 bases from J, with 11 bases between. The germline gives CDR1 MNHNS, CDR2 SASEGT. This CDR3 comprises 16 residues. The CDR3 nucleotides read TGTGCCAGCAGTGAATCGGGGGGTTTTAGCAATCAGCCCCAGCATTTT. Translating gives CASSESGGFSNQPQHF.